The 3 T cell receptor beta chains below were found in one sample sequenced in a study of blood T cell repertoires in COVID-19. Clones were sequenced by immunoSEQ multiplex PCR, and TCRdb holds only the in-frame ones, with some missing. The top ten clones hold 1.4% to 1.5% of a sample with over 200,000 clones, approximately 86% of them seen once. The specimen sequenced was peripheral blood. These receptors were taken from a man younger than 30 with active or convalescent COVID-19.

The rearrangement links TRBV28 to TRBJ2-7, with D perhaps TRBD2 (6 bases). Germline V gene lookup returns CDR1 MDHEN and CDR2 SYDVKM. With 4 bases removed from V and 2 bases from J, the gap between germline ends came to 9 bases. This CDR3 region has 13 residues. The CDR3 here is CASSWRGPYEQYF. CDR3 in DNA: TGTGCCAGCAGTTGGAGGGGTCCCTACGAGCAGTACTTC.

DNA of the CDR3: TGTGCCAGCAGTAGGGACAGTTATGGCTACACCTTC. Protein: CASSRDSYGYTF. The rearrangement joins TRBV28 to TRBJ1-2; 7 bases fit TRBD1. CDR1 is MDHEN, CDR2 SYDVKM, per germline. V shed 5 bases, J shed 5 bases, and the junction held 2 bases outside the gene matches. This CDR3 region has 12 residues.

The chain carries TRBV30 and TRBJ1-2; the D gene is possibly TRBD1 (6 bases). V lost 4 bases and J lost 1, with 13 bases in between. Germline CDR1 is GTSNPN and CDR2 is SVGIG (reference sequence). The CDR3 extends over 14 amino acids. This CDR3 reads CAWNPGASNYGYTF. CDR3 sequence (DNA): TGTGCCTGGAATCCAGGGGCGAGTAACTATGGCTACACCTTC.